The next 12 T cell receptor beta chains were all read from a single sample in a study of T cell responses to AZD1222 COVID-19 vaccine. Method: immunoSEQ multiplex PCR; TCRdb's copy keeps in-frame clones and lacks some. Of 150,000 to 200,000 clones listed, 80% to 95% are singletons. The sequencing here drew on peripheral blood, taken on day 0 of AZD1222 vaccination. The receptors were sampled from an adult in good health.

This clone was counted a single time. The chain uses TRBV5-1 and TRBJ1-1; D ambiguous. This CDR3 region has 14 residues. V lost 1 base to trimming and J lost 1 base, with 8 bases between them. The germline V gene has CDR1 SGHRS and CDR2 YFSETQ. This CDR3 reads CASSLIGANTEAFF. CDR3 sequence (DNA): TGCGCCAGCAGCTTGATTGGAGCGAACACTGAAGCTTTCTTT. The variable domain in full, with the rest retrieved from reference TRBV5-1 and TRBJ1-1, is KAGVTQTPRYLIKTRGQQVTLSCSPISGHRSVSWYQQTPGQGLQFLFEYFSETQRNKGNFPGRFSGRQFSNSRSEMNVSTLELGDSALYLCASSLIGANTEAFFGQGTRLTVV.

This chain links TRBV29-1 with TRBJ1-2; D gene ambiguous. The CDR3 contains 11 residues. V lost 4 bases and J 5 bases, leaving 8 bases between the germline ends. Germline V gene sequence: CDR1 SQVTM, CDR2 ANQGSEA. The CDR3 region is CSVARAYGYTF. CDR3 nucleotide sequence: TGCAGCGTTGCTCGCGCTTATGGCTACACCTTC.

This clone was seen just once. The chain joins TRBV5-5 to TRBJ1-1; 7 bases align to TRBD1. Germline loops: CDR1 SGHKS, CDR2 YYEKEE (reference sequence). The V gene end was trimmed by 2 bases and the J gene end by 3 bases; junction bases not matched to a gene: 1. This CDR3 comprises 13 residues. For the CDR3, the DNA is TGTGCCAGCAGCTTCAGGGGGTACACTGAAGCTTTCTTT. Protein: CASSFRGYTEAFF.

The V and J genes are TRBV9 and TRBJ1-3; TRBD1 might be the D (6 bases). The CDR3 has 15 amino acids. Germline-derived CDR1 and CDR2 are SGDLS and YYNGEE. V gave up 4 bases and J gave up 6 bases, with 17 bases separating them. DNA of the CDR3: TGTGCCAGCAGCCCACCCTACAGGGTAGCAAACACCATATATTTT. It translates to CASSPPYRVANTIYF.

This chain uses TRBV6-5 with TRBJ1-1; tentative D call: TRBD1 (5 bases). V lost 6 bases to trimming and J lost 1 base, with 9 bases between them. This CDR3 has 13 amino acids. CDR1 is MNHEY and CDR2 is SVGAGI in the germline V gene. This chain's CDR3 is CASRMTANTEAFF. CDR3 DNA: TGTGCCAGCAGGATGACAGCGAACACTGAAGCTTTCTTT.

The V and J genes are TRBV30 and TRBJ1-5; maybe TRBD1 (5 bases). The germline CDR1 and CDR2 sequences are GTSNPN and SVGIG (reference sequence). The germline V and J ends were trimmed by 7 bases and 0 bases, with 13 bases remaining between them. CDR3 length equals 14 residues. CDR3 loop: CAFNVDNSNQPQHF. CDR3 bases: TGTGCCTTCAATGTGGACAATAGCAATCAGCCCCAGCATTTT.

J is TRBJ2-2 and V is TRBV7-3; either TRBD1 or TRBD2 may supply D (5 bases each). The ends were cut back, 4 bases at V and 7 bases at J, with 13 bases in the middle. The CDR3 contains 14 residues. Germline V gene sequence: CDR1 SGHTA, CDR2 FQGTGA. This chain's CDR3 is CASSSERDGGELFF. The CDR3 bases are TGTGCCAGCAGCTCCGAGAGGGACGGCGGGGAGCTGTTTTTT.

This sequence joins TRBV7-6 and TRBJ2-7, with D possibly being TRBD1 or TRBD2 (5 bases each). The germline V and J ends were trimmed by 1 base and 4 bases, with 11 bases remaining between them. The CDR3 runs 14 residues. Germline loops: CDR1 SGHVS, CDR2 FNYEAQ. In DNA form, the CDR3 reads TGTGCCAGCAGCTTAGAGGTTGAGGGGTACGAGCAGTACGTC. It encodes CASSLEVEGYEQYV.

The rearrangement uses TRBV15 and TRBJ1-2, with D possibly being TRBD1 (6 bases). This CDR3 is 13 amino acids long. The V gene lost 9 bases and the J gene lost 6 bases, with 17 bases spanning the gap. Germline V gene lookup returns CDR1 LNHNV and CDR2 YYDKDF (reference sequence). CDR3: CATTPGAHDGYTF. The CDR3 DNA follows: TGTGCCACTACTCCAGGGGCGCACGATGGCTACACCTTC.

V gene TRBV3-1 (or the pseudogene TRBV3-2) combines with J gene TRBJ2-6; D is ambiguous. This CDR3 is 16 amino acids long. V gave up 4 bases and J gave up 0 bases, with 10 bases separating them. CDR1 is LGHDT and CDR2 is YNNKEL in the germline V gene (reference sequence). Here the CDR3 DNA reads TGTGCCAGCAGCCCCCCTTTTAACTCTGGGGCCAACGTCCTGACTTTC. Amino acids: CASSPPFNSGANVLTF.

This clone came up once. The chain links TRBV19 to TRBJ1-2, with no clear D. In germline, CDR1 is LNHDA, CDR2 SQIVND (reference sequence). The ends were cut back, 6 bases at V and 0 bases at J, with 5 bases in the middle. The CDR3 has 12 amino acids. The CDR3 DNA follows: TGTGCCAGTAGCTCCACTAACTATGGCTACACCTTC. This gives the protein CASSSTNYGYTF.

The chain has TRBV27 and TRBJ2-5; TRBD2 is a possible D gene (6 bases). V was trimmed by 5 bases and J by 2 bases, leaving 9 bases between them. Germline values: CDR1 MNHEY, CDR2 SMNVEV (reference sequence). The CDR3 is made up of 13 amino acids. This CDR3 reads CASSRDWQETQYF. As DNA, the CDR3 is TGTGCCAGCAGTCGGGACTGGCAAGAGACCCAGTACTTC.